This T cell receptor beta chain was sequenced for a study of human T cells and chemical hapten exposure. This clonotype was recorded a few times. As for time point: healthy volunteer bleed at 6 weeks. Unfractionated whole blood yielded the extracted total RNA. Germline values: CDR1 LGHDT, CDR2 YNNKEL (reference sequence). The germline V and J ends were trimmed by 1 base and 4 bases, with 7 bases remaining between them. CDR3 size: 14 residues. TCRdb analysed the RACE reads with MiXCR anew, one entry per CDR3 protein. The table shows some 77,000 distinct CDR3 sequences, with around 9.4% occurring only once.

The TCR originated in a female donor in good health. Some clones in this sample may be carry-over from other donors' samples. The chain employs TRBV3-1 and TRBJ2-2; D uncertain. Material for sequencing was whole blood. In DNA form, the CDR3 reads TGTGCCAGCAGCCAAGGCCCAACCACCGGGGAGCTGTTTTTT. Its translation is CASSQGPTTGELFF.